These 11 T cell receptor beta chains came from one sample sequenced in a study of technical replicates of blood from a few donors. The protocol was immunoSEQ multiplex PCR, while the TCRdb copy is restricted to in-frame clones and leaves out a portion. Seen here are tens of thousands of clones, roughly 94% observed once, and the top ten hold 0.38%. Sequencing was carried out using T cells isolated from PBMCs. The receptor source for this set is a human donor in good health.

This chain uses TRBV6-1 with TRBJ1-2; D unclear. The CDR3 is made up of 14 amino acids. Germline V gene data show CDR1 as MNHNS and CDR2 as SASEGT. Trimming cost V 7 bases and J 3 bases, with 15 bases left between them. The CDR3 sequence: CASTEGRLDYGYTF. In nucleotides, the CDR3 is TGTGCCAGCACCGAGGGTCGTTTGGACTATGGCTACACCTTC.

The CDR3 loop reads CASRSGLSSGNTIYF. In DNA form, the CDR3 reads TGTGCCAGCAGATCGGGACTTAGCTCTGGAAACACCATATATTTT. This rearrangement joins TRBV6-6 to TRBJ1-3, with D perhaps matching TRBD1 (5 bases). V was shortened by 6 bases and J by 0 bases, with 12 bases between the two germline ends. This CDR3 comprises 15 residues. Germline assignment: CDR1 MNHNY and CDR2 SVGAGI (reference sequence).

The V call is TRBV12-5, the J call TRBJ2-2; TRBD1 aligns across 9 bases. The V and J ends lost 5 bases and 5 bases, in that order; junction bases with no gene match: 12. Germline V gene sequence: CDR1 LGHNT, CDR2 FRNRAP. This CDR3 comprises 17 residues. The CDR3 sequence: CASGPNPGQGKTGELFF. In nucleotides, the CDR3 is TGTGCTAGTGGTCCAAACCCGGGACAGGGTAAGACCGGGGAGCTGTTTTTT.

V is TRBV6-5 and J is TRBJ1-2, with a possible D match to TRBD1 (5 bases). Per the germline V gene, CDR1 is MNHEY and CDR2 is SVGAGI. V was clipped by 4 bases and J by 3 bases, with 9 bases between them. CDR3 length equals 13 residues. CDR3: CASSFRDDYGYTF. The DNA for the CDR3 is TGTGCCAGCAGTTTCAGGGATGACTATGGCTACACCTTC.

The chain recombines TRBV11-2 with TRBJ2-5; TRBD2 matches 7 bases. The CDR3 covers 14 residues. Germline V gene lookup returns CDR1 SGHAT and CDR2 FQNNGV. V trimming: 4 bases; J trimming: 1 base; junction bases outside the gene matches: 3. The CDR3 loop reads CASSSQRGQETQYF. CDR3 sequence (DNA): TGTGCCAGCAGCTCCCAGCGGGGCCAAGAGACCCAGTACTTC. The complete variable domain, with remaining parts taken from reference TRBV11-2 and TRBJ2-5, reads EAGVAQSPRYKIIEKRQSVAFWCNPISGHATLYWYQQILGQGPKLLIQFQNNGVVDDSQLPKDRFSAERLKGVDSTLKIQPAKLEDSAVYLCASSSQRGQETQYFGPGTRLLVL.

V and J are TRBV7-9 and TRBJ1-1; D uncertain. Trimming removed 1 base at V and 5 bases at J, with 5 bases between. This CDR3 comprises 12 residues. CDR1 is SEHNR and CDR2 is FQNEAQ in the germline V gene (reference sequence). The CDR3 sequence is CASSLVRTEAFF. The CDR3 bases are TGTGCCAGCAGCTTAGTCAGGACTGAAGCTTTCTTT.

This chain joins TRBV28 and TRBJ2-5, with 9 bases that match TRBD2. The CDR3 runs to 18 residues. The junction had 18 bases not matched to a gene; V was cut back by 5 bases and J by 5 bases. CDR1 and CDR2 (germline): MDHEN, SYDVKM. This chain's CDR3 is CASSRSPVLAGYYETQYF. The DNA of the CDR3 is TGTGCCAGCAGTCGAAGCCCGGTACTAGCGGGTTACTACGAGACCCAGTACTTC.

The V call is TRBV11-2, the J call TRBJ2-7; D is unresolved. CDR1 and CDR2 from the germline V gene are SGHAT and FQNNGV. The CDR3 has 13 amino acids. The V end lost 6 bases, the J end lost 4 bases, and 13 bases lay between the germline ends. CDR3 region: CASSFNEIYEQYF. The DNA for the CDR3 is TGTGCCAGCAGTTTCAACGAGATATACGAGCAGTACTTC.

The chain combines TRBV4-2 with TRBJ2-1, with 10 nucleotides matching TRBD1. V lost 0 bases to trimming and J lost 4 bases; unmatched junction nucleotides: 0. Germline CDR1 and CDR2: LGHNA and YNFKEQ. This CDR3 contains 15 residues. In DNA, the CDR3 is TGTGCCAGCAGCCAAGAGGGACAGGGGTACAATGAGCAGTTCTTC. It codes for CASSQEGQGYNEQFF.

The chain combines TRBV6-6 with TRBJ2-7; 8 bases fit TRBD1. After removal of 8 bases from V and 5 bases from J, the junction contained 8 bases not matched to a gene. Germline V gene data show CDR1 as MNHNY and CDR2 as SVGAGI (reference sequence). The CDR3 consists of 13 residues. The CDR3 nucleotides read TGTGCCAGCGGAGTGACAGGGGCCCACGAGCAGTACTTC. It encodes CASGVTGAHEQYF.

CDR3 bases: TGTGCCAGCAGTTTAATAGGTGGAGCTGAAGCTTTCTTT. Translated, it gives CASSLIGGAEAFF. J is TRBJ1-1 and V is TRBV27; D not resolved. Trimming took off 2 bases at V and 6 bases at J, with 10 bases between the two ends. This CDR3 has 13 residues. The germline CDR1 and CDR2 sequences are MNHEY and SMNVEV (reference sequence).